Following are 26 T cell receptor beta chains from one sample sequenced in a study of blood T cell repertoires in COVID-19. Profiling relied on immunoSEQ multiplex PCR, and the TCRdb table lists in-frame clones only, not all of them. The table has about 200,000 clones, around 84% seen once. The sequencing sample was made of PBMCs or T cells enriched from blood (not recorded which). The receptors stem from a woman aged 40-49 years with acute COVID-19.

The gene calls are TRBV29-1 and TRBJ2-2; D not resolved. In germline, CDR1 is SQVTM, CDR2 ANQGSEA. V was pared by 7 bases and J by 0 bases, with 15 bases between. This CDR3 has 15 residues. The CDR3 sequence is CSALGWATNTGELFF. The CDR3 DNA is TGCAGCGCCCTCGGTTGGGCCACGAACACCGGGGAGCTGTTTTTT.

The gene calls are TRBV3-1 (or the pseudogene TRBV3-2) and TRBJ2-1; D is unresolved. CDR1 is LGHDT, CDR2 YNNKEL, per germline (reference sequence). V lost 1 base, J lost 1 base, and 8 bases lay in between. The CDR3 sequence is 15 residues long. This chain's CDR3 is CASSQGRASYNEQFF. The CDR3, as DNA: TGTGCCAGCAGCCAAGGCCGAGCGTCCTACAATGAGCAGTTCTTC.

The chain combines TRBV28 with TRBJ2-7; possible D gene TRBD2, 6 bases. The germline CDR1 and CDR2 sequences are MDHEN and SYDVKM. The CDR3 has 16 residues. With 2 bases removed from V and 4 bases from J, the gap between germline ends came to 18 bases. CDR3 DNA: TGTGCCAGCAGTTTAGGGGCAGGGACTCGGACTTACGAGCAGTACTTC. It encodes CASSLGAGTRTYEQYF.

The chain links TRBV19 to TRBJ2-7; D is perhaps TRBD2 (6 bases). Germline V lookup: CDR1 LNHDA, CDR2 SQIVND (reference sequence). This CDR3 region has 13 residues. The ends were cut back, 3 bases at V and 4 bases at J, with 10 bases in the middle. DNA of the CDR3: TGTGCCAGTAGTATCTCACTAGCTTACGAGCAGTACTTC. Its translation: CASSISLAYEQYF.

The V and J genes are TRBV2 and TRBJ1-2; D call uncertain. The length of the CDR3 is 13 residues. V lost 5 bases and J lost 4, with 11 bases in between. Looked up from germline, CDR1 is SNHLY and CDR2 is FYNNEI. The CDR3 DNA is TGTGCCAGCAGTTACCGGGTCTCCTATGGCTACACCTTC. This codes for CASSYRVSYGYTF. The full variable domain, with the rest looked up from reference TRBV2 and TRBJ1-2, is EPEVTQTPSHQVTQMGQEVILRCVPISNHLYFYWYRQILGQKVEFLVSFYNNEISEKSEIFDDQFSVERPDGSNFTLKIRSTKLEDSAMYFCASSYRVSYGYTFGSGTRLTVV.

This clone turned up a few times. This chain uses TRBV29-1 with TRBJ2-7; D uncertain. The CDR3 runs 11 residues. Germline V lookup: CDR1 SQVTM, CDR2 ANQGSEA. V gave up 4 bases and J gave up 6 bases, with 10 bases separating them. CDR3 nucleotides: TGCAGCGTTGGCCCAGGTGCCGAGCAGTACTTC. The encoded protein is CSVGPGAEQYF.

This chain links TRBV13 with TRBJ2-3, with 13 bases lining up with TRBD2. The CDR3 covers 17 residues. Germline CDR1 is PRHDT and CDR2 is FYEKMQ (reference sequence). Trimming at V came to 4 bases and at J to 3 bases, leaving 7 bases not matched to a gene. CDR3 region: CASSSLTSGGATDTQYF. CDR3 nucleotides: TGTGCCAGCAGCTCACTTACTAGCGGGGGGGCGACAGATACGCAGTATTTT.

The chain links TRBV7-2 to TRBJ2-1; D remains ambiguous. Germline loops: CDR1 SGHTA, CDR2 FQGNSA. This CDR3 region has 15 residues. Trimming left V 1 base short and J 7 bases short, with 14 bases between. The CDR3 loop reads CASSLEATRGNEQFF. The CDR3 region has the DNA TGTGCCAGCAGCTTAGAGGCAACGAGAGGAAATGAGCAGTTCTTC. The full variable domain, its missing parts supplied by reference TRBV7-2 and TRBJ2-1, is GAGVSQSPSNKVTEKGKDVELRCDPISGHTALYWYRQSLGQGLEFLIYFQGNSAPDKSGLPSDRFSAERTGGSVSTLTIQRTQQEDSAVYLCASSLEATRGNEQFFGPGTRLTVL.

With respect to this clone: At one end, the junction sequence differs from germline, possibly due to a read error. The gene calls are TRBV11-3 and TRBJ1-1; no clear D gene. This CDR3 has 13 residues. Germline V gene sequence: CDR1 SGHNT, CDR2 YENEEA. CDR3: CASSLDRNAEAFF. The CDR3 nucleotides read TGTGCCAGCAGCTTAGACAGGAACGCTGAAGCTTTCTTT. Looking up the rest from reference TRBV11-3 and TRBJ1-1 gives the full variable domain: EAGVVQSPRYKIIEKKQPVAFWCNPISGHNTLYWYLQNLGQGPELLIRYENEEAVDDSQLPKDRFSAERLKGVDSTLKIQPAELGDSAVYLCASSLDRNAEAFFGQGTRLTVV.

Concerning this clone itself: The identical CDR3 is also encoded by other nucleotide sequences in the sample. The rearrangement links TRBV7-8 to TRBJ2-7; the D is unclear. Trimming cost V 1 base and J 0 bases, with 7 bases left between them. The CDR3 loop spans 14 amino acids. Germline-derived CDR1 and CDR2 are SGHVS and FQNEAQ. The CDR3 sequence: CASSLGRSSYEQYF. For the CDR3, the DNA is TGTGCCAGCAGCTTAGGCCGGAGCTCCTACGAGCAGTACTTC.

The J gene is TRBJ2-1, the V gene TRBV21-1; TRBD2, as called in the table, went unchecked against the DNA. TRBV21-1 is a pseudogene locus. This CDR3 comprises 14 residues. The CDR3 reads CASSVRDSQQPAFF. The CDR3 DNA reads as TGTGCCAGCAGCGTCCGGGACTCGCAGCAACCCGCGTTCTTC.

The V call is TRBV4-3, the J call TRBJ2-2, with 14 bases lining up with TRBD2. Germline CDR1 LGHNA, CDR2 YSLEER. J was trimmed by 7 bases and V by 1 base; bases with no gene match: 8. The CDR3 totals 18 residues. CDR3: CASSQGETSGRAGGELFF. DNA for the CDR3: TGCGCCAGCAGCCAAGGCGAGACTAGCGGGAGGGCAGGCGGGGAGCTGTTTTTT.

This rearrangement joins TRBV2 to TRBJ2-1, with TRBD1 matching 12 bases. The ends lost 5 bases at V and 8 bases at J; junction bases unmatched: 7. This CDR3 region has 15 residues. Germline V gene data show CDR1 as SNHLY and CDR2 as FYNNEI. CDR3 in DNA: TGTGCCAGCAGTCGGGACAGGGGGCTTAGCTATGAGCAGTTCTTC. This codes for CASSRDRGLSYEQFF.

This clone was found a few times. This sequence joins TRBV4-1 and TRBJ2-3; 16 positions agree with TRBD2. Germline lookup yields CDR1 MGHRA and CDR2 YSYEKL. The CDR3 has 17 amino acids. With V trimmed by 0 bases and J by 6 bases, 3 bases remained unmatched. The CDR3 sequence is CASSQEGTSGGADTQYF. The CDR3 nucleotides read TGCGCCAGCAGCCAAGAGGGGACTAGCGGGGGGGCGGATACGCAGTATTTT.

This sequence joins TRBV27 and TRBJ2-7; 8 bases are a match to TRBD1. The CDR3 covers 15 residues. The germline gives CDR1 MNHEY, CDR2 SMNVEV (reference sequence). V was clipped by 3 bases and J by 2 bases; unmatched bases: 6. CDR3 region: CASSLRTGSPYEQYF. In DNA, the CDR3 is TGTGCCAGCAGTTTGAGGACAGGGTCACCCTACGAGCAGTACTTC.

The chain recombines TRBV3-1 (or the pseudogene TRBV3-2) with TRBJ2-3, with 7 nucleotides matching TRBD2. This CDR3 comprises 15 residues. Germline CDR1 LGHDT, CDR2 YNNKEL (reference sequence). With V trimmed by 1 base and J by 7 bases, 8 bases remained unmatched. In nucleotides, the CDR3 is TGTGCCAGCAGCCAAGTTTTGGGGAGGGAGAATACGCAGTATTTT. Residues: CASSQVLGRENTQYF.

This clone has a single count. The chain links TRBV19 to TRBJ1-2, with a possible D match to TRBD1 (6 bases). This CDR3 has 15 residues. V lost 6 bases and J lost 8, with 22 bases in between. Germline V gene data show CDR1 as LNHDA and CDR2 as SQIVND (reference sequence). The CDR3: CASSPSVGRGEGYTF. CDR3 nucleotide sequence: TGTGCCAGTAGCCCTTCCGTTGGCAGGGGCGAAGGCTACACCTTC.

The table lists this clone with a few counts. CDR3 loop: CASSWGQGDGDEQYF. Written as DNA, the CDR3 is TGTGCCAGCAGCTGGGGACAGGGGGACGGGGACGAGCAGTACTTC. V is TRBV5-4 and J is TRBJ2-7; 11 positions match TRBD1. The germline V gene has CDR1 SGHNT and CDR2 YYREEE (reference sequence). The CDR3 loop spans 15 amino acids. Trimming at V came to 3 bases and at J to 5 bases, leaving 7 bases not matched to a gene.

The CDR3 nucleotides are TGTGCCAGTATCCACAGGGGACAGGGGTACACTGAAGCTTTCTTT. This codes for CASIHRGQGYTEAFF. The chain joins TRBV19 to TRBJ1-1, with 10 bases lining up with TRBD1. The CDR3 loop spans 15 amino acids. CDR1 LNHDA and CDR2 SQIVND come from the germline V gene (reference sequence). V shed 7 bases, J shed 3 bases, and the junction held 8 bases outside the gene matches.

The chain carries TRBV29-1 and TRBJ1-4, with 10 positions matching TRBD1. CDR1 and CDR2 from the germline V gene are SQVTM and ANQGSEA. The CDR3 spans 12 residues. The V and J ends lost 6 bases and 7 bases, in that order; junction bases with no gene match: 2. The CDR3 nucleotides read TGCAGCGTCGGACAGGGGGGTGAAAAACTGTTTTTT. Protein: CSVGQGGEKLFF.

The J gene is TRBJ1-2, the V gene TRBV19, with 7 bases aligning to TRBD1. The CDR3 loop spans 14 amino acids. Losses at the gene ends were 7 bases for V and 5 bases for J; bases not matched to a gene: 10. Germline V gives CDR1 LNHDA, CDR2 SQIVND (reference sequence). The CDR3 DNA sequence: TGTGCCAGTACCCTTACCGGGACAGAATATGGCTACACCTTC. Translation: CASTLTGTEYGYTF. Supplemented by reference TRBV19 and TRBJ1-2, the full variable domain reads DGGITQSPKYLFRKEGQNVTLSCEQNLNHDAMYWYRQDPGQGLRLIYYSQIVNDFQKGDIAEGYSVSREKKESFPLTVTSAQKNPTAFYLCASTLTGTEYGYTFGSGTRLTVV.

This rearrangement joins TRBV5-1 to TRBJ1-4, with 9 nucleotides matching TRBD1. The CDR3 covers 15 residues. Germline CDR1 SGHRS, CDR2 YFSETQ. Trimming took 1 base from V and 5 from J; bases not matched to a gene: 3. In DNA form, the CDR3 reads TGCGCCAGCAGCTTGCGGACAGGGGAGAATGAAAAACTGTTTTTT. This translates into CASSLRTGENEKLFF.

The chain employs TRBV4-2 and TRBJ2-7, with 11 bases fitting TRBD2. The germline CDR1 and CDR2 sequences are LGHNA and YNFKEQ. V trimming: 4 bases; J trimming: 5 bases; junction bases outside the gene matches: 7. This CDR3 contains 15 residues. The CDR3 loop is CASSRTSGGSDEQYF. For the CDR3, the DNA is TGTGCCAGCAGCCGAACTAGCGGGGGTTCGGACGAGCAGTACTTC.

V usage is TRBV4-1 and J usage is TRBJ2-1; 14 nucleotides agree with TRBD2. There are 18 residues in the CDR3. Germline CDR1 and CDR2: MGHRA and YSYEKL. V shed 1 base and J 5 bases; nucleotides not matched to a gene: 7. The CDR3 here is CASSQVGLAGGGDNEQFF. DNA of the CDR3: TGCGCCAGCAGCCAAGTAGGACTAGCGGGAGGAGGAGACAATGAGCAGTTCTTC.

CDR3 amino acids: CSVMGLAGNTGELFF. The CDR3 DNA is TGCAGCGTTATGGGGCTAGCGGGCAACACCGGGGAGCTGTTTTTT. This chain uses TRBV29-1 with TRBJ2-2; TRBD2 matches 8 bases. Per the germline V gene, CDR1 is SQVTM and CDR2 is ANQGSEA. The CDR3 sequence is 15 residues long. Trimming took 5 bases from V and 2 from J; bases not matched to a gene: 7.

DNA for the CDR3: TGTGCCAGCAGCCAGCCCGACATACCTAACTATGGCTACACCTTC. Translating it yields CASSQPDIPNYGYTF. The chain joins TRBV3-1 (or the pseudogene TRBV3-2) to TRBJ1-2; D unresolved. The germline V gene has CDR1 LGHDT and CDR2 YNNKEL (reference sequence). V was clipped by 3 bases and J by 0 bases, with 11 bases between them. The CDR3 length is 15 residues.